This T cell receptor beta chain was identified during a study of T cell repertoires in cytomegalovirus infection. The overall study: Recently identified HLA-C-restricted CMV epitopes and well-studied HLA-B-restricted CMV epitopes were used by the study.

This clonotype appeared many times. Its target is not known. TCRdb redid the calling of the reads with MiXCR, one entry per CDR3 protein. The sample shows about 830,000 distinct CDR3 sequences, 32% of them seen only once. The germline V and J ends were trimmed by 4 bases and 1 base, with 17 bases remaining between them. This CDR3 has 16 residues. Looked up from germline, CDR1 is SEHNR and CDR2 is FQNEAQ (reference sequence). The receptor was isolated from a human donor in good health (CMV status not recorded). Some clones in this sample may be carry-over from other donors' samples. This specimen consisted of cultured CD8+ T cells from PBMCs, obtained from culture after CMV antigen stimulation. The rearrangement uses TRBV7-9 and TRBJ2-7; D might be TRBD1 or TRBD2, each matching 5 bases. The DNA of the CDR3 is TGTGCCAGCAGCTCCCCCGGGAAGGGACGGTCCTACGAGCAGTACGTC. Translated: CASSSPGKGRSYEQYV.